The clone carrying this T cell receptor (beta chain) was counted a few times. The antigen is not known. This specimen belongs to a study of shared clonotypes between healthy human individuals. About the study: Researchers assigned three CD4 naive, three CD4 memory, two CD8 naive and one CD8 memory plate to each donor.

Overall study results and limits: Clonotype sharing among the donors was expected to vary with sequencing depth. Researchers sampled blood only, noting tissue repertoires likely differ.

Trimming shortened V by 8 bases and J by 0 bases, and 11 bases separated the two germline ends. This CDR3 has 13 residues. CDR1 is ENHRY, CDR2 SYGVKD, per germline. Genomic DNA (from each subset) was split evenly across several immunoSEQ plates. Sequencing used immunoSEQ multiplex PCR; TCRdb keeps in-frame clones, though not all of them. The data contain about 700,000 clones, roughly 94% of them seen just once; the ten biggest clones take up 20% to 25%. CD45RO-negative, CCR7-positively selected cells formed the naive CD8 fraction, excluding terminally differentiated effector memory CD45RA+ cells. The chain uses TRBV10-3 and TRBJ2-7, with D tentatively TRBD2 (6 bases). The sequence came from a young man in good health. Source material: naive CD8+ T cells sorted from blood. CDR3 nucleotide sequence: TGTGCCATCTTGGCGGAGGGCTCCTACGAGCAGTACTTC. It specifies CAILAEGSYEQYF.